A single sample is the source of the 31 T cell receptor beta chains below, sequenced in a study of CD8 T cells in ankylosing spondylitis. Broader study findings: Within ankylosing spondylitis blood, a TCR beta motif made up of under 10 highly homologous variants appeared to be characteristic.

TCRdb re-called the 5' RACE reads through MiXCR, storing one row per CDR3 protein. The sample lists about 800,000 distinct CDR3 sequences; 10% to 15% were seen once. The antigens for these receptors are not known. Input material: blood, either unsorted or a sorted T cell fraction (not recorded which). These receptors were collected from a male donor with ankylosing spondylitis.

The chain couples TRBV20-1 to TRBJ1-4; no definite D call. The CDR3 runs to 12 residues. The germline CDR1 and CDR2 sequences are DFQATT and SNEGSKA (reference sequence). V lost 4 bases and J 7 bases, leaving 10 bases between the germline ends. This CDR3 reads CSAMGKSEKLFF. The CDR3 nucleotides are TGCAGTGCTATGGGGAAGTCTGAAAAACTGTTTTTT.

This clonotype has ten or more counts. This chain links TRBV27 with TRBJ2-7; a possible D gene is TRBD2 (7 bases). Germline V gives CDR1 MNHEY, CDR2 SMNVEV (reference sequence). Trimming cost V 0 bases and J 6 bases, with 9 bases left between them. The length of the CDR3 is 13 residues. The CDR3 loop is CASSLSRGGEQYF. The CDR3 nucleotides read TGTGCCAGCAGTTTATCGAGGGGGGGCGAGCAGTACTTC.

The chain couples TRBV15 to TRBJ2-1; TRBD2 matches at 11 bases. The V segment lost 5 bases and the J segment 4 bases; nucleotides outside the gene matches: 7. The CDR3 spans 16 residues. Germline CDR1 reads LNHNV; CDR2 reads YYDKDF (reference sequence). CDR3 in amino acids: CATSGPGLAVYNEQFF. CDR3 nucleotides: TGTGCCACCAGCGGACCGGGACTAGCGGTTTACAATGAGCAGTTCTTC.

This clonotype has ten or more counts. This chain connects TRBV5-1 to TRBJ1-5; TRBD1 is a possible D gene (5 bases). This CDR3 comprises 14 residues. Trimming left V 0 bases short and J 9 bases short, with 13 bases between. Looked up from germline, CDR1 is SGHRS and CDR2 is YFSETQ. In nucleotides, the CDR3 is TGCGCCAGCAGCTTGGGCGGGGGAGAGCGGCCCCAGCATTTT. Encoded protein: CASSLGGGERPQHF.

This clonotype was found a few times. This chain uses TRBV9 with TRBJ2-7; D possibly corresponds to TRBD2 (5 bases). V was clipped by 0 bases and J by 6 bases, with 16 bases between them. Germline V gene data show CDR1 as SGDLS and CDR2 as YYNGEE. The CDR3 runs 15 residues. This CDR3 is CASSVVAGKGSEQYF. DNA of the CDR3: TGTGCCAGCAGCGTAGTGGCAGGAAAAGGGAGCGAGCAGTACTTC.

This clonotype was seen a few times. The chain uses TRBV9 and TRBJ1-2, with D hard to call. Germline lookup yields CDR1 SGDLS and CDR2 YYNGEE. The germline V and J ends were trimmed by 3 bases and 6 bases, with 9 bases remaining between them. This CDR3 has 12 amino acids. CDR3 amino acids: CASSAPSDGYTF. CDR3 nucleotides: TGTGCCAGCAGCGCCCCATCGGATGGCTACACCTTC.

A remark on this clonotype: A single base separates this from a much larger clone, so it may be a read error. For the CDR3, the DNA is TGTGCCATAGGGGGCGAAAACGAGCAGTACTTC. Amino acids: CAIGGENEQYF. V is TRBV10-3 and J is TRBJ2-7; 7 bases agree with TRBD1. The CDR3 totals 11 residues. The V gene end was trimmed by 9 bases and the J gene end by 5 bases; junction bases not matched to a gene: 4. Germline V gene data show CDR1 as ENHRY and CDR2 as SYGVKD.

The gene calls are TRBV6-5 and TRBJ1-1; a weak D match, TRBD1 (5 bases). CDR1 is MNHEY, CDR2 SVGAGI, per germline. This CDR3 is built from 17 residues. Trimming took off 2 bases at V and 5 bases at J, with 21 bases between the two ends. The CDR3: CASSYLSFTGRGTEAFF. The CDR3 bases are TGTGCCAGCAGTTACCTTAGTTTTACAGGCCGAGGGACTGAAGCTTTCTTT.

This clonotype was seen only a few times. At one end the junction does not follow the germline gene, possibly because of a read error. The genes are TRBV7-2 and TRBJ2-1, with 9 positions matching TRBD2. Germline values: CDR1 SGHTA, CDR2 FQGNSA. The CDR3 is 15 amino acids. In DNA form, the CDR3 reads TGTGCCAGCAGCCTAGCGGGAATGGGGTACAATGAGCAGTTCTTC. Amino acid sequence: CASSLAGMGYNEQFF.

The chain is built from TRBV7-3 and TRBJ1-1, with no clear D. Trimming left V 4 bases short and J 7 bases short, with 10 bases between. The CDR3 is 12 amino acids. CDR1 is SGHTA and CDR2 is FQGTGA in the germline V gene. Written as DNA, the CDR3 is TGTGCCAGCAGCTCCAAAATAAATGAAGCTTTCTTT. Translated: CASSSKINEAFF.

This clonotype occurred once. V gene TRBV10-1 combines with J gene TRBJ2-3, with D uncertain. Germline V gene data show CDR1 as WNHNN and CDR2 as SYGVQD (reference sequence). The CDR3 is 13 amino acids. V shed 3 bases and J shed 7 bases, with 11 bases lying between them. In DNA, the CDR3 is TGCGCCAGCAGTGACGGATATAGCAATACGCAGTATTTT. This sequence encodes CASSDGYSNTQYF.

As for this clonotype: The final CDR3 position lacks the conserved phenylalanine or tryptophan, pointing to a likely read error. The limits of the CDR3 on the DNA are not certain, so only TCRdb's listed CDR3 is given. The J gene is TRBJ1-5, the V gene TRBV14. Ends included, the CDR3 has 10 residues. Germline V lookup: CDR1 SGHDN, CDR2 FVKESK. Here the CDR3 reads CASSQTKRGV.

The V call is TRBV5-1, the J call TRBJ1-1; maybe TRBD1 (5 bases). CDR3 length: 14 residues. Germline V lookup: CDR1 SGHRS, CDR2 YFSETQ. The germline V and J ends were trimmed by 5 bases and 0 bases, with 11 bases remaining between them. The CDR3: CASRDGGMNTEAFF. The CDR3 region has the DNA TGCGCCAGCAGGGACGGGGGAATGAACACTGAAGCTTTCTTT. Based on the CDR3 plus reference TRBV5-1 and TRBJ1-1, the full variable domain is KAGVTQTPRYLIKTRGQQVTLSCSPISGHRSVSWYQQTPGQGLQFLFEYFSETQRNKGNFPGRFSGRQFSNSRSEMNVSTLELGDSALYLCASRDGGMNTEAFFGQGTRLTVV.

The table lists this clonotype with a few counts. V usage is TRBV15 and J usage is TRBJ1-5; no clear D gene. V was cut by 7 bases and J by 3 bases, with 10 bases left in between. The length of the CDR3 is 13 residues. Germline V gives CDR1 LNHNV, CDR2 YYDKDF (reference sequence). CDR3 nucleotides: TGTGCCACCACCCTAGACTTCAATCAGCCCCAGCATTTT. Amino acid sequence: CATTLDFNQPQHF.

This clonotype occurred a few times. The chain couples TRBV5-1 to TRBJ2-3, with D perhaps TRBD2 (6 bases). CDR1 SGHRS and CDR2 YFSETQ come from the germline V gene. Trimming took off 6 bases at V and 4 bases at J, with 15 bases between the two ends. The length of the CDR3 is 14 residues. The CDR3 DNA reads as TGCGCCAGCATGAGTGGCGGGGTTGCAGATACGCAGTATTTT. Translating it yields CASMSGGVADTQYF.

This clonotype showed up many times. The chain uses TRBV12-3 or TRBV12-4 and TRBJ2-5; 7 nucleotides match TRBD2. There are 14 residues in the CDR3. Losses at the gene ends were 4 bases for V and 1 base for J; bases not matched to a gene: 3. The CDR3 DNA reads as TGTGCCAGCAGTTCCCTAGCGGCCCAAGAGACCCAGTACTTC. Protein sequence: CASSSLAAQETQYF.

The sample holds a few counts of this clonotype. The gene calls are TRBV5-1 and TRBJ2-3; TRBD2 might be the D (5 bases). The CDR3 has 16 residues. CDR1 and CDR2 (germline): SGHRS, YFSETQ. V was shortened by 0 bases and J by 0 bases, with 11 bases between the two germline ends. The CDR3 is CASSLAVDFSTDTQYF. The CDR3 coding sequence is TGCGCCAGCAGCTTGGCAGTGGACTTTAGCACAGATACGCAGTATTTT.

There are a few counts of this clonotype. CDR3 region: CASSPSLAGSNYEQYF. As DNA, the CDR3 is TGTGCCAGCAGCCCCTCTCTAGCGGGGTCAAACTACGAGCAGTACTTC. The chain has TRBV7-2 and TRBJ2-7, with 9 positions matching TRBD2. Trimming took 5 bases from V and 3 from J; bases not matched to a gene: 11. The CDR3 covers 16 residues. Germline V CDR1 and CDR2: SGHTA, FQGNSA.

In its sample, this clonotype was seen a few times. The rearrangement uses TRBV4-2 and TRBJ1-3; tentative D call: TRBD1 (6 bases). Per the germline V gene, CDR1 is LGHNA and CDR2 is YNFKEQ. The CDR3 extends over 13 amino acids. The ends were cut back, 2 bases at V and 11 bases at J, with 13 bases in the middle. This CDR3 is CASSQPRDIAIYF. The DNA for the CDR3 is TGTGCCAGCAGCCAACCCCGGGACATCGCCATATATTTT.

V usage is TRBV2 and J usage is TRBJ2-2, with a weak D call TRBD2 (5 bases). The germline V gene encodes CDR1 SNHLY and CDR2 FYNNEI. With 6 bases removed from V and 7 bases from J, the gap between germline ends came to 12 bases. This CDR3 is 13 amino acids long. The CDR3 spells CASRGRLRGELFF. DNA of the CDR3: TGTGCCAGCAGGGGGAGACTTCGCGGGGAGCTGTTTTTT.

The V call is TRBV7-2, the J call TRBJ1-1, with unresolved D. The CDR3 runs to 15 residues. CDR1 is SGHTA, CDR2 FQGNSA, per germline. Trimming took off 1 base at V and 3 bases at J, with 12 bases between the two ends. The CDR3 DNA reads TGTGCCAGCAGCTTAGGTGACATATCGCACACTGAAGCTTTCTTT. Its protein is CASSLGDISHTEAFF.

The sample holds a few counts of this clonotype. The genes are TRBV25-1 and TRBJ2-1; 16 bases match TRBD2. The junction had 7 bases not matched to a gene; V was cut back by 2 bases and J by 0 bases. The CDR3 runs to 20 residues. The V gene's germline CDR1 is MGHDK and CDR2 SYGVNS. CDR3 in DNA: TGTGCCAGCAGTGAAACTCCCGGGACTAGCGGGAGGGCCTCCTACAATGAGCAGTTCTTC. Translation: CASSETPGTSGRASYNEQFF. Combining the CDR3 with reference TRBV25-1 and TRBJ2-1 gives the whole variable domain EADIYQTPRYLVIGTGKKITLECSQTMGHDKMYWYQQDPGMELHLIHYSYGVNSTEKGDLSSESTVSRIRTEHFPLTLESARPSHTSQYLCASSETPGTSGRASYNEQFFGPGTRLTVL.

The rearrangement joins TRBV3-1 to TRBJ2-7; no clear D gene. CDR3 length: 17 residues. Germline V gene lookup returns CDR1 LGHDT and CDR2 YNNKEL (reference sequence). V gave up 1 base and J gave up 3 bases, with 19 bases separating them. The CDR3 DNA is TGTGCCAGCAGCCAAGGTCTCGCTTCTCTCCAGGACTACGAGCAGTACTTC. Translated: CASSQGLASLQDYEQYF.

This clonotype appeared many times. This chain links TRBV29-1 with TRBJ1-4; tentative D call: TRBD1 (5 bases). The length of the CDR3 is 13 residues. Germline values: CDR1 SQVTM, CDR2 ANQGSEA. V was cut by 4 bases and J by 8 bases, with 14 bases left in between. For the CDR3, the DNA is TGCAGCGTTGGTGGGGACGCCGGCGAAAAACTGTTTTTT. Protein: CSVGGDAGEKLFF.

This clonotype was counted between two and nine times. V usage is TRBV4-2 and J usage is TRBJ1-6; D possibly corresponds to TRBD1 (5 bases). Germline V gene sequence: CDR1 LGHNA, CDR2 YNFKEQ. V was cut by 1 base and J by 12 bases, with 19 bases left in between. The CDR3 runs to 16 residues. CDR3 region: CASSQVLGATPLPLHF. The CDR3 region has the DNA TGTGCCAGCAGCCAAGTCTTAGGGGCGACCCCCCTACCCCTCCACTTT.

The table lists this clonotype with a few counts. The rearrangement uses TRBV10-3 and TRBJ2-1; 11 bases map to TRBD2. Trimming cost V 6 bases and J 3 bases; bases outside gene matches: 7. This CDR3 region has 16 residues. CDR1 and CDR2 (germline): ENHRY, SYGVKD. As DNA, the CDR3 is TGTGCCATCAGCCCTACTCTAGCGGGAGGCTACAATGAGCAGTTCTTC. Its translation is CAISPTLAGGYNEQFF.

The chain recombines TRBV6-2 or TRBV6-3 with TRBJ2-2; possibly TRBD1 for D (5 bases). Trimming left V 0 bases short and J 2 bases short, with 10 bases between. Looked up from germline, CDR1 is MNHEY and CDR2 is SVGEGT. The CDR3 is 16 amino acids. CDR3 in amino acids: CASSYSRQINTGELFF. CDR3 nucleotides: TGTGCCAGCAGTTACTCGAGACAGATTAACACCGGGGAGCTGTTTTTT.

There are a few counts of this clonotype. This chain's CDR3 is CASSLAGQGEQYF. The CDR3 bases are TGCGCCAGCAGCTTGGCGGGACAGGGCGAGCAGTACTTC. The J gene is TRBJ2-7, the V gene TRBV5-1; 9 nucleotides align to TRBD1. The CDR3 is 13 residues long. The ends lost 0 bases at V and 6 bases at J; junction bases unmatched: 1. Looked up from germline, CDR1 is SGHRS and CDR2 is YFSETQ.

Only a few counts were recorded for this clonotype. Here the CDR3 DNA reads TGCGCCAGCGGACAACAGGGGGACTATGGCTACACCTTC. Encoded protein: CASGQQGDYGYTF. The V gene is TRBV5-1, the J gene TRBJ1-2, with 8 bases matching TRBD1. This CDR3 comprises 13 residues. Germline CDR1 and CDR2: SGHRS and YFSETQ. V shed 7 bases, J shed 3 bases, and the junction held 5 bases outside the gene matches.

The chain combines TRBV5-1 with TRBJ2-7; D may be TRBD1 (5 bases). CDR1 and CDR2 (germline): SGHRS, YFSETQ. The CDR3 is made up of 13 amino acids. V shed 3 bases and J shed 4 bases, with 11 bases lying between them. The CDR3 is CASSSDSGYEQYF. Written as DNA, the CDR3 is TGCGCCAGCAGCTCCGACAGTGGTTACGAGCAGTACTTC.

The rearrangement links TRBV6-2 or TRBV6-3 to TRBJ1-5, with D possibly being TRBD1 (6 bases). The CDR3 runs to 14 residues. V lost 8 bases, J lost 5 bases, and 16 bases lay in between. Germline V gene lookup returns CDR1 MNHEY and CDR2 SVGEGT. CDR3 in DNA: TGTGCCAGCGGGGCAGGGGTCGCCTATCAGCCCCAGCATTTT. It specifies CASGAGVAYQPQHF.